Each of the 28 T cell receptor beta chains below was sequenced from the same sample in a study of technical replicates of blood from several donors. Sequencing was performed with immunoSEQ multiplex PCR; in TCRdb, only in-frame clones are kept and a portion is missing. This table holds 50,000 to 65,000 clones, approximately 92% found once. The sequenced material came from PBMCs. The receptors were gathered from a human donor in good health. Some clones in this sample may be carry-over from other donors' samples.

The chain employs TRBV7-8 and TRBJ2-7; D unclear. The CDR3 has 14 amino acids. Germline V gene lookup returns CDR1 SGHVS and CDR2 FQNEAQ. Trimming stripped 1 base from V and 2 bases from J, with 9 bases between. This chain's CDR3 is CASSLVGGPYEQYF. The DNA of the CDR3 is TGTGCCAGCAGCTTAGTTGGCGGTCCCTACGAGCAGTACTTC.

This clone is a singleton in its sample. J is TRBJ1-6 and V is TRBV4-1; no firm D call. V lost 1 base and J lost 7, with 5 bases in between. Germline values: CDR1 MGHRA, CDR2 YSYEKL. The length of the CDR3 is 13 residues. The CDR3 DNA is TGCGCCAGCAGCCAAGGGAGGAATTCACCCCTCCACTTT. It codes for CASSQGRNSPLHF.

The genes are TRBV4-1 and TRBJ1-2, with 10 bases identical to TRBD1. The V and J ends lost 4 bases and 8 bases, in that order; junction bases with no gene match: 7. The germline gives CDR1 MGHRA, CDR2 YSYEKL. The CDR3 has 14 amino acids. As DNA, the CDR3 is TGCGCCAGCAGCCCCAGGGACAGGGGAATAGGCTACACCTTC. Translated: CASSPRDRGIGYTF.

V gene TRBV10-3 combines with J gene TRBJ2-5, with TRBD1 identical over 7 bases. Germline V gene sequence: CDR1 ENHRY, CDR2 SYGVKD. CDR3 length: 11 residues. Unmatched junction bases numbered 3, after V lost 11 bases and J lost 3 bases. CDR3 protein: CAAGQEETQYF. The CDR3 bases are TGTGCCGCAGGACAGGAAGAGACCCAGTACTTC.

The chain uses TRBV7-6 and TRBJ2-1; 8 positions match TRBD2. Germline-derived CDR1 and CDR2 are SGHVS and FNYEAQ. The CDR3 is 16 amino acids. V shed 0 bases, J shed 5 bases, and the junction held 6 bases outside the gene matches. The CDR3: CASSLAVAGLDNEQFF. DNA for the CDR3: TGTGCCAGCAGCTTAGCGGTAGCGGGGCTAGACAATGAGCAGTTCTTC.

V and J are TRBV19 and TRBJ2-5; no clear D. Germline values: CDR1 LNHDA, CDR2 SQIVND (reference sequence). The CDR3 spans 15 residues. V was cut by 7 bases and J by 1 base, with 16 bases left in between. CDR3 in DNA: TGTGCCAGTACCCGACATTGGGCTCCCCAAGAGACCCAGTACTTC. It yields the protein CASTRHWAPQETQYF.

The chain is built from TRBV30 and TRBJ2-3; TRBD2 aligns across 11 bases. CDR1 is GTSNPN, CDR2 SVGIG, per germline (reference sequence). V lost 5 bases to trimming and J lost 2 bases; unmatched junction nucleotides: 3. The CDR3 spans 14 residues. The DNA for the CDR3 is TGTGCCTGGGCTAGCGGGAGGAACACAGATACGCAGTATTTT. It is translated as CAWASGRNTDTQYF.

Only one count was recorded for this clone. The CDR3 region is CDLWGEPTAQYF. DNA for the CDR3: TGTGACCTTTGGGGGGAGCCTACGGCCCAGTACTTC. The chain uses TRBV19 and TRBJ2-5; tentative D call: TRBD2 (6 bases). From germline, CDR1 is LNHDA and CDR2 SQIVND (reference sequence). The CDR3 is 12 residues long.

The chain is built from TRBV20-1 and TRBJ2-1; possibly TRBD1 for D (5 bases). The V gene lost 3 bases and the J gene lost 6 bases, with 6 bases spanning the gap. Looked up from germline, CDR1 is DFQATT and CDR2 is SNEGSKA (reference sequence). The CDR3 has 11 residues. Here the CDR3 reads CSASRGNEQFF. The CDR3, as DNA: TGCAGTGCTAGTAGGGGCAATGAGCAGTTCTTC.

V gene TRBV6-1 combines with J gene TRBJ1-1; D is perhaps TRBD1 (6 bases). The CDR3 totals 15 residues. CDR1 is MNHNS and CDR2 is SASEGT in the germline V gene. V shed 8 bases and J shed 3 bases, with 19 bases lying between them. CDR3 coding DNA: TGTGCCAGCCACGTCGGGGGGCGCCGGGACACTGAAGCTTTCTTT. Residues: CASHVGGRRDTEAFF.

The chain joins TRBV30 to TRBJ2-5; no firm D call. Germline CDR1 is GTSNPN and CDR2 is SVGIG (reference sequence). There are 12 residues in the CDR3. Trimming pared 0 bases from V and 5 bases from J, leaving 7 bases between. The CDR3 protein is CAWSVSRETQYF. DNA of the CDR3: TGTGCCTGGAGTGTATCTAGGGAGACCCAGTACTTC.

The rearrangement links TRBV12-5 to TRBJ1-1, with 8 nucleotides matching TRBD1. The CDR3 length is 14 residues. V lost 7 bases to trimming and J lost 0 bases; unmatched junction nucleotides: 4. Per germline, CDR1 LGHNT and CDR2 FRNRAP. CDR3 sequence (DNA): TGTGCTAGTGCCACGGACAGGGTGAACACTGAAGCTTTCTTT. Residues: CASATDRVNTEAFF.

The chain uses TRBV6-1 and TRBJ2-3; 8 nucleotides match TRBD2. The CDR3 is made up of 15 amino acids. The J segment lost 6 bases and the V segment lost 7 bases, leaving 12 bases of the junction unmatched. CDR1 and CDR2 (germline): MNHNS, SASEGT. CDR3: CASKEQRELEDTQYF. DNA for the CDR3: TGTGCCAGCAAGGAACAGCGGGAGCTTGAGGATACGCAGTATTTT.

Note on this clone: This sample also contains other DNA sequences that code for the same CDR3. The V call is TRBV6-4, the J call TRBJ2-3, with D tentatively TRBD2 (7 bases). The CDR3 runs to 14 residues. In germline, CDR1 is MRHNA, CDR2 SNTAGT. The V end was cut by 2 bases, the J end by 2 bases, with 8 bases between. This CDR3 reads CASSDGGATDTQYF. CDR3 in DNA: TGTGCCAGCAGTGACGGGGGGGCCACAGATACGCAGTATTTT.

The V gene is TRBV2, the J gene TRBJ2-3; 7 bases map to TRBD1. CDR3 size: 14 residues. Germline V CDR1 and CDR2: SNHLY, FYNNEI. Trimming removed 7 bases from V and 4 bases from J; junction bases left unmatched: 8. The CDR3 bases are TGTGCCAGCAACGATAGGGGGCGCGCAGATACGCAGTATTTT. Its protein is CASNDRGRADTQYF.

This rearrangement joins TRBV7-3 to TRBJ2-7; 12 bases match TRBD2. CDR1 and CDR2 from the germline V gene are SGHTA and FQGTGA. The CDR3 is made up of 15 amino acids. Germline trimming cut 5 bases from V and 4 bases from J; bases unmatched to any gene: 6. CDR3 nucleotide sequence: TGTGCCAGCAGCCTAGCGGGGGGGCCCAATTACGAGCAGTACTTC. This encodes CASSLAGGPNYEQYF.

The CDR3 loop is CASRAALGAYNEQFF. The CDR3, as DNA: TGTGCCAGCAGGGCCGCACTCGGAGCCTACAATGAGCAGTTCTTC. The chain carries TRBV2 and TRBJ2-1, with unresolved D. The V gene lost 6 bases and the J gene lost 2 bases, with 14 bases spanning the gap. Germline CDR1 and CDR2: SNHLY and FYNNEI. There are 15 residues in the CDR3. The full variable domain, in which reference TRBV2 and TRBJ2-1 provide the parts outside the CDR3, is EPEVTQTPSHQVTQMGQEVILRCVPISNHLYFYWYRQILGQKVEFLVSFYNNEISEKSEIFDDQFSVERPDGSNFTLKIRSTKLEDSAMYFCASRAALGAYNEQFFGPGTRLTVL.

The chain couples TRBV7-3 to TRBJ2-1; tentative D call: TRBD2 (6 bases). Looked up from germline, CDR1 is SGHTA and CDR2 is FQGTGA. Deletions cut 3 bases from V and 3 bases from J, with 18 bases between. This CDR3 region has 17 residues. This chain's CDR3 is CASSLGLGGLGYNEQFF. CDR3 sequence (DNA): TGTGCCAGCAGCTTGGGATTGGGAGGCCTGGGCTACAATGAGCAGTTCTTC.

This chain connects TRBV6-6 to TRBJ1-5; possible D gene TRBD1, 5 bases. This CDR3 has 14 amino acids. Trimming stripped 8 bases from V and 4 bases from J, with 15 bases between. Germline CDR1 is MNHNY and CDR2 is SVGAGI (reference sequence). The CDR3 sequence is CASEGEGGNQPQHF. In DNA, the CDR3 is TGTGCCAGCGAAGGGGAGGGTGGGAATCAGCCCCAGCATTTT.

The chain employs TRBV6-1 and TRBJ1-1; D remains ambiguous. Trimming shortened V by 4 bases and J by 1 base, and 7 bases separated the two germline ends. Germline CDR1 MNHNS, CDR2 SASEGT. The CDR3 extends over 13 amino acids. Here the CDR3 reads CASSATGNTEAFF. The CDR3 DNA reads TGTGCCAGCAGTGCTACGGGGAACACTGAAGCTTTCTTT.

The rearrangement joins TRBV2 to TRBJ1-2; 8 bases are shared with TRBD1. CDR3 length: 14 amino acids. Germline CDR1 is SNHLY and CDR2 is FYNNEI. V dropped 9 bases and J dropped 5; count of bases not matched to a gene: 11. The CDR3 region has the DNA TGTGCCAGGGGACGACAGGGGCAAAGTTATGGCTACACCTTC. This translates into CARGRQGQSYGYTF.

This chain uses TRBV30 with TRBJ2-2; D ambiguous. The CDR3 totals 14 residues. Germline V gene sequence: CDR1 GTSNPN, CDR2 SVGIG (reference sequence). The ends were cut back, 5 bases at V and 1 base at J, with 11 bases in the middle. CDR3: CAWAEFRNTGELFF. The CDR3 nucleotides are TGTGCCTGGGCCGAGTTTCGGAACACCGGGGAGCTGTTTTTT.

The chain combines TRBV18 with TRBJ2-5; TRBD2 matches 11 bases. The V segment lost 0 bases and the J segment 5 bases; nucleotides outside the gene matches: 8. CDR1 is KGHSH, CDR2 LQKENI, per germline. This CDR3 spans 17 amino acids. CDR3 residues: CASSPPLAGEIWETQYF. CDR3 sequence (DNA): TGTGCCAGCTCACCACCACTAGCGGGAGAGATTTGGGAGACCCAGTACTTC.

The chain recombines TRBV6-1 with TRBJ2-1; a weak D match, TRBD1 (5 bases). The CDR3 is 13 amino acids. Trimming left V 1 base short and J 13 bases short, with 14 bases between. Germline V gene lookup returns CDR1 MNHNS and CDR2 SASEGT. The CDR3 DNA sequence: TGTGCCAGCAGTGAAGGCCCCGGACATAGACAGTTCTTC. As protein: CASSEGPGHRQFF.

The rearrangement joins TRBV10-2 to TRBJ2-3; tentative D call: TRBD1 (6 bases). V shed 4 bases and J shed 0 bases, with 17 bases lying between them. Germline V CDR1 and CDR2: WSHSY, SAAADI. The CDR3 loop spans 17 amino acids. The CDR3 region has the DNA TGCGCCAGCAGTGCAGGGGTCCGCATTCCTAGCACAGATACGCAGTATTTT. Translating it yields CASSAGVRIPSTDTQYF.

The rearrangement uses TRBV5-4 and TRBJ2-5, with 13 bases lining up with TRBD2. V was pared by 0 bases and J by 4 bases, with 3 bases of the junction left unmatched. Germline lookup yields CDR1 SGHNT and CDR2 YYREEE (reference sequence). CDR3 length: 16 amino acids. CDR3 region: CASSLGGTSGAETQYF. DNA for the CDR3: TGTGCCAGCAGCTTGGGGGGGACTAGCGGGGCAGAGACCCAGTACTTC.

This clone was observed once. The chain joins TRBV7-9 to TRBJ1-4; 7 bases fit TRBD1. Germline V gene lookup returns CDR1 SEHNR and CDR2 FQNEAQ (reference sequence). V was clipped by 5 bases and J by 5 bases; unmatched bases: 5. There are 14 residues in the CDR3. The CDR3 region has the DNA TGTGCCAGCAGCCCGACAGGGCGAAATGAAAAACTGTTTTTT. Protein product: CASSPTGRNEKLFF.

The rearrangement joins TRBV6-1 to TRBJ2-1, with D possibly being TRBD2 (6 bases). In germline, CDR1 is MNHNS, CDR2 SASEGT. Trimming left V 10 bases short and J 7 bases short, with 17 bases between. The CDR3 runs to 13 residues. This chain's CDR3 is CATRELDLNEQFF. CDR3 nucleotides: TGTGCCACCCGGGAGCTCGACCTGAATGAGCAGTTCTTC.